Listed below are T cell receptor beta chains from one sample, sequenced in a study of T cell responses to AZD1222 COVID-19 vaccine. The data were produced by immunoSEQ multiplex PCR, yet TCRdb's version contains in-frame clones alone and is incomplete. This table holds about 130,000 clones, about 91% found once. The sequencing used peripheral blood, collected on day 0 of AZD1222 vaccination. The source is an adult in good health. The CDR3 runs from the conserved cysteine through the conserved F or W. Fields, in order: J gene, V gene, D gene, clone size, CDR3 protein, CDR3 DNA. D genes are given only for firm matches. The size of a clone is reported for some rows only, either as once, few or many, or as a class for expanded clones.

TRBJ2-7	TRBV19	NA	NA	CASSPSDWNYEQYF	TGTGCCAGTAGTCCATCAGACTGGAACTACGAGCAGTACTTC
TRBJ1-2	TRBV28	NA	NA	CASMEGDGYGYTF	TGTGCCAGCATGGAAGGGGACGGATATGGCTACACCTTC
TRBJ2-2	TRBV3-1/TRBV3-2	NA	NA	CASSRGYTGELFF	TGTGCCAGCAGCCGGGGGTACACCGGGGAGCTGTTTTTT
TRBJ2-7	TRBV10-1	NA	NA	CASSEGGADEQYF	TGCGCCAGCAGTGAAGGGGGGGCCGACGAGCAGTACTTC
TRBJ2-7	TRBV7-9	NA	NA	CASSSLRGRTEQYF	TGTGCCAGCAGCTCCCTGCGGGGGCGGACCGAGCAGTACTTC
TRBJ2-7	TRBV6-5	TRBD1	NA	CASRDRGLYEQYF	TGTGCCAGCAGAGACAGGGGGCTCTACGAGCAGTACTTC
TRBJ1-1	TRBV21-1	NA	once	CASTPKAFF	TGTGCCAGCACCCCCAAAGCTTTCTTT
TRBJ1-1	TRBV7-9	TRBD1	NA	CASSATGGRDGTEAFF	TGTGCCAGCAGCGCGACAGGGGGCCGTGATGGCACTGAAGCTTTCTTT
TRBJ1-1	TRBV6-5	NA	NA	CASSFQVGGGTEAFF	TGTGCCAGCAGTTTCCAGGTCGGTGGGGGCACTGAAGCTTTCTTT
TRBJ2-5	TRBV4-1	NA	NA	CASSRTQETQYF	TGCGCCAGCAGCCGCACGCAAGAGACCCAGTACTTC
TRBJ2-1	TRBV9	TRBD2	NA	CASSVDPAGGTLVYNEQFF	TGTGCCAGCAGCGTCGACCCAGCGGGGGGGACATTAGTATACAATGAGCAGTTCTTC
TRBJ1-4	TRBV4-1	NA	NA	CAIRGKLFF	TGCGCCATACGCGGGAAACTGTTTTTT
TRBJ2-1	TRBV11-2	NA	NA	CASSLGGFANNEQFF	TGTGCCAGCAGCTTAGGTGGCTTCGCGAACAATGAGCAGTTCTTC
TRBJ2-1	TRBV9	NA	once	CASSPRYNEQFF	TGTGCCAGCAGCCCCAGATACAATGAGCAGTTCTTC
TRBJ1-5	TRBV6-2/TRBV6-3	NA	NA	CASSRDSNQPQHF	TGTGCCAGCAGCCGCGATAGCAATCAGCCCCAGCATTTT
TRBJ2-2	TRBV10-2	TRBD1	NA	CASKFGGQVLTGELFF	TGCGCCAGCAAATTCGGGGGACAGGTTTTAACCGGGGAGCTGTTTTTT
TRBJ2-7	TRBV15	NA	NA	CATSRQGDYYEQYF	TGTGCCACCAGCAGACAGGGTGACTACTACGAGCAGTACTTC
TRBJ1-1	TRBV19	TRBD1	NA	CASSRQGGNTEAFF	TGTGCCAGTAGTCGACAGGGGGGGAACACTGAAGCTTTCTTT
TRBJ2-7	TRBV3-1/TRBV3-2	NA	NA	CASSQEYEQYF	TGTGCCAGCAGCCAAGAGTACGAGCAGTACTTC
TRBJ2-3	TRBV10-3	NA	NA	CAIMEGGTDTQYF	TGTGCCATCATGGAGGGGGGGACAGATACGCAGTATTTT
TRBJ2-7	TRBV28	TRBD1	medium-sized	CASSHRGPKGQYF	TGTGCCAGCAGTCACAGGGGGCCCAAGGGGCAGTACTTC
TRBJ1-6	TRBV7-6	NA	NA	CASTAGGVYNSPLHF	TGTGCCAGCACGGCAGGAGGGGTCTATAATTCACCCCTCCACTTT